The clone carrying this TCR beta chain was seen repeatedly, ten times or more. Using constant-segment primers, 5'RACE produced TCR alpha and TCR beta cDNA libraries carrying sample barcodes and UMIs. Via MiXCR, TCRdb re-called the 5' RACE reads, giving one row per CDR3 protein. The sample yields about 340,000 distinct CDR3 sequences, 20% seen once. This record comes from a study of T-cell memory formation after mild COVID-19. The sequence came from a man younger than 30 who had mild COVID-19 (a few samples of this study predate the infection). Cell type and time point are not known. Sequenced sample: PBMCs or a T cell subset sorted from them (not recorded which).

The CDR3 sequence: CASSSERGGRETQYF. CDR3 in DNA: TGTGCCAGCAGCTCCGAGCGGGGGGGTAGAGAGACCCAGTACTTC. The J gene is TRBJ2-5, the V gene TRBV7-8; the match to TRBD2 covers 10 bases. Trimming removed 4 bases from V and 4 bases from J; junction bases left unmatched: 6. The germline gives CDR1 SGHVS, CDR2 FQNEAQ. The CDR3 contains 15 residues.